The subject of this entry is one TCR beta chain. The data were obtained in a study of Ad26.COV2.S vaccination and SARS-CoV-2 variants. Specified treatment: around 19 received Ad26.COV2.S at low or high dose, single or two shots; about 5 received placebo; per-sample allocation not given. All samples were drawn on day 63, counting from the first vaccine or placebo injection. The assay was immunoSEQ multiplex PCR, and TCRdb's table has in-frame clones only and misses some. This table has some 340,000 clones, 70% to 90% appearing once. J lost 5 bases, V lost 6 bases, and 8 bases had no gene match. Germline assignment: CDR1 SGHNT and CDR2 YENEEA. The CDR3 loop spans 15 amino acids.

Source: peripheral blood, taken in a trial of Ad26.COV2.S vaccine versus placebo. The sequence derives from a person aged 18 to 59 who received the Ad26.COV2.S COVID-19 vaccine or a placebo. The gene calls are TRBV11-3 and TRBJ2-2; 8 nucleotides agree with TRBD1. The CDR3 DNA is TGTGCCAGCAGTCCCCGACAGGGGAAGACCGGGGAGCTGTTTTTT. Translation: CASSPRQGKTGELFF.